This T cell receptor beta chain was sequenced in a study of T cells in Graves' hyperthyroidism and ophthalmopathy. Researchers took RNA transcripts and amplified the TCR beta CDR3 regions from them. In the first-round RT-PCR of the TCR CDR3, the HTBI primer set was used. TCRdb processed the multiplex PCR reads anew with MiXCR; each CDR3 protein has one entry. Of around 690,000 distinct CDR3 sequences in the sample, roughly 17% were seen once. Trimming left V 2 bases short and J 5 bases short, with 18 bases between. Germline V gene data show CDR1 as SNHLY and CDR2 as FYNNEI. The CDR3 sequence is 16 residues long.

Sequenced material: blood. This TCR was sampled from a man between 50 and 59 years old with Graves' hyperthyroidism. This chain joins TRBV2 and TRBJ1-1, with a tentative D call TRBD1 (5 bases). The CDR3 nucleotides are TGTGCCAGCAGTGAACGGGGCTATCCCCGGGGAACTGAAGCTTTCTTT. Its protein product is CASSERGYPRGTEAFF.